Presented here are 17 T cell receptor beta chains from one specimen sequenced in a study of cytomegalovirus exposure and HLA in healthy donors (dated by TCRdb to the late 2010s). Receptor amplification or capture employed the immunoSEQ multiplex PCR assay. For the multiplex PCR, a mixture combining 60 forward primers for TCR Vbeta segments and 13 reverse primers for TCR Jbeta segments was used. TCRdb holds this immuneACCESS table with in-frame rearrangements only. Some clones are missing; in checked studies, unresolved V genes explain under half, and the rest has no known cause. The sample table records about 180,000 clones; 70% to 85% of these occur just once. Of the sample, approximately 1.2% falls within the top ten clones. Material for sequencing was PBMCs. The receptors shown here come from a girl between 2 and 10 years old in good health and CMV-seropositive.

The V call is TRBV19, the J call TRBJ1-4; no clear D. Trimming stripped 3 bases from V and 7 bases from J, with 15 bases between. The germline V gene encodes CDR1 LNHDA and CDR2 SQIVND (reference sequence). This CDR3 comprises 15 residues. This CDR3 is CASSMSTHVTEKLFF. CDR3 DNA: TGTGCCAGTAGTATGAGTACCCACGTAACTGAAAAACTGTTTTTT.

The V gene is TRBV5-1, the J gene TRBJ1-3, with D possibly matching TRBD1 (6 bases). In germline, CDR1 is SGHRS, CDR2 YFSETQ. This CDR3 comprises 16 residues. V gave up 0 bases and J gave up 2 bases, with 12 bases separating them. DNA of the CDR3: TGCGCCAGCAGCTTGGGACAGGTTGGAACTGGAAACACCATATATTTT. The encoded protein is CASSLGQVGTGNTIYF.

The chain has TRBV6-9 and TRBJ1-2; D not certain. The germline V gene encodes CDR1 MNHGY and CDR2 SVAAGI. V lost 6 bases to trimming and J lost 4 bases, with 6 bases between them. This CDR3 has 11 amino acids. The CDR3 sequence is CASRYGYGYTF. The CDR3 DNA reads as TGTGCCAGCAGGTACGGCTATGGCTACACCTTC.

In the case of this clone: This sample also contains other DNA sequences that code for the same CDR3. The V call is TRBV9, the J call TRBJ2-1; unclear D gene. The V gene lost 0 bases and the J gene lost 4 bases, with 5 bases spanning the gap. There are 13 residues in the CDR3. The germline V gene encodes CDR1 SGDLS and CDR2 YYNGEE. The CDR3 region has the DNA TGTGCCAGCAGCGTAGGTCAATACAATGAGCAGTTCTTC. It specifies CASSVGQYNEQFF. The whole variable domain, filled in from reference TRBV9 and TRBJ2-1, reads DSGVTQTPKHLITATGQRVTLRCSPRSGDLSVYWYQQSLDQGLQFLIQYYNGEERAKGNILERFSAQQFPDLHSELNLSSLELGDSALYFCASSVGQYNEQFFGPGTRLTVL.

This chain uses TRBV5-1 with TRBJ1-2; 8 bases line up with TRBD1. J gave up 5 bases and V 3 bases, and 15 bases lay outside the gene matches. Germline V gene sequence: CDR1 SGHRS, CDR2 YFSETQ. This CDR3 has 17 residues. The DNA for the CDR3 is TGCGCCAGCAGCTATGGGGTAGAGGACAGGGATCGGTATGGCTACACCTTC. Its protein product is CASSYGVEDRDRYGYTF.

V is TRBV6-5 and J is TRBJ1-1, with no clear D. CDR1 is MNHEY and CDR2 is SVGAGI in the germline V gene. Deletions cut 6 bases from V and 5 bases from J, with 10 bases between. CDR3 size: 12 residues. The CDR3 DNA is TGTGCCAGCAGCATCATGAGGACTGAAGCTTTCTTT. Translating it yields CASSIMRTEAFF.

The chain links TRBV10-2 to TRBJ1-1, with a tentative D call TRBD1 (5 bases). CDR1 and CDR2 (germline): WSHSY, SAAADI. This CDR3 is 13 amino acids long. V gave up 1 base and J gave up 11 bases, with 14 bases separating them. CDR3 sequence: CASSEFKGYVAFF. CDR3 sequence (DNA): TGCGCCAGCAGTGAGTTTAAGGGGTACGTTGCTTTCTTT.

The chain is built from TRBV5-6 and TRBJ1-1; 9 bases align to TRBD1. The CDR3 is 14 residues long. The trim removed 0 bases at V and 11 bases at J, leaving 8 bases unmatched. From germline, CDR1 is SGHDT and CDR2 YYEEEE. Here the CDR3 DNA reads TGTGCCAGCAGCTTGGATTTTGGACAGGGGAGGGCTTTCTTT. It encodes CASSLDFGQGRAFF.

This sequence joins TRBV10-1 and TRBJ1-1, with D perhaps matching TRBD1 (6 bases). This CDR3 has 14 residues. V was clipped by 5 bases and J by 7 bases, with 17 bases between them. CDR1 and CDR2 (germline): WNHNN, SYGVQD (reference sequence). The CDR3 bases are TGCGCCAGCAGTCCGGGCCAGGGGCCCCATGAAGCTTTCTTT. Protein product: CASSPGQGPHEAFF.

The chain uses TRBV6-5 and TRBJ2-7; 7 bases align to TRBD1. Germline V CDR1 and CDR2: MNHEY, SVGAGI. After removal of 4 bases from V and 3 bases from J, the junction contained 0 bases not matched to a gene. There are 12 residues in the CDR3. The CDR3 loop is CASSSGGYEQYF. The CDR3 DNA is TGTGCCAGCAGTTCAGGGGGCTACGAGCAGTACTTC.

In this sample, this clone turned up once. The chain carries TRBV6-4 and TRBJ1-1, with D possibly TRBD1 on 5 matching bases. The germline V gene encodes CDR1 MRHNA and CDR2 SNTAGT. Trimming pared 6 bases from V and 1 base from J, leaving 9 bases between. The CDR3 has 13 amino acids. The chain's CDR3 is CASSRDRNTEAFF. The CDR3 DNA is TGTGCCAGCAGCCGAGACAGGAACACTGAAGCTTTCTTT.

The rearrangement links TRBV5-4 to TRBJ2-3; D gene uncertain. Germline V gene data show CDR1 as SGHNT and CDR2 as YYREEE (reference sequence). The CDR3 runs to 19 residues. Trimming removed 4 bases from V and 1 base from J, with 25 bases in between. The CDR3 loop is CASSRELIQAGVGTDTQYF. Here the CDR3 DNA reads TGTGCCAGCAGCCGCGAGCTTATTCAGGCCGGTGTAGGCACAGATACGCAGTATTTT. Complete variable domain (other parts from reference TRBV5-4 and TRBJ2-3): ETGVTQSPTHLIKTRGQQVTLRCSSQSGHNTVSWYQQALGQGPQFIFQYYREEENGRGNFPPRFSGLQFPNYSSELNVNALELDDSALYLCASSRELIQAGVGTDTQYFGPGTRLTVL.

This clone has only one observation. The rearrangement uses TRBV12-1 and TRBJ1-1; TRBD1 is the table's D call and was not checked against the DNA. TRBV12-1 is a pseudogene segment. The length of the CDR3 is 15 residues. CDR3 region: CASSPPWDRDCRAFF. For the CDR3, the DNA is TGTGCCAGCAGCCCCCCGTGGGACAGGGACTGTAGAGCTTTCTTT.

This chain uses TRBV4-1 with TRBJ2-1, with 10 bases matching TRBD2. Looked up from germline, CDR1 is MGHRA and CDR2 is YSYEKL. The CDR3 is 18 residues long. With 1 base clipped from V and 9 bases from J, the junction kept 15 bases outside the gene matches. The CDR3: CASSQGGATSGGAFEQFF. The CDR3 region has the DNA TGCGCCAGCAGCCAAGGGGGCGCAACAAGCGGGGGGGCCTTTGAGCAGTTCTTC.

The chain joins TRBV5-1 to TRBJ2-7, with D tentatively TRBD1 (6 bases). The V gene's germline CDR1 is SGHRS and CDR2 YFSETQ. The CDR3 is 15 residues long. V lost 4 bases and J lost 3, with 17 bases in between. The CDR3 region is CASSISSGHNYEQYF. CDR3 nucleotides: TGCGCCAGCAGCATATCTTCGGGACACAACTACGAGCAGTACTTC.

V and J are TRBV4-1 and TRBJ2-7; 7 nucleotides align to TRBD1. The CDR3 is 16 residues long. Germline trimming cut 1 base from V and 2 bases from J; bases unmatched to any gene: 8. The germline V gene has CDR1 MGHRA and CDR2 YSYEKL. The CDR3 reads CASSQVATGAPYEQYF. Written as DNA, the CDR3 is TGCGCCAGCAGCCAAGTTGCTACAGGGGCCCCCTACGAGCAGTACTTC.

The CDR3 nucleotides are TGTGCCAGCAGTTACCATGGACAGGTCTATGGCTACACCTTC. It specifies CASSYHGQVYGYTF. The chain recombines TRBV6-5 with TRBJ1-2, with 7 bases that match TRBD1. The junction had 4 bases not matched to a gene; V was cut back by 2 bases and J by 4 bases. CDR1 is MNHEY, CDR2 SVGAGI, per germline. This CDR3 spans 14 amino acids.